Below, 32 T cell receptor beta chains from the same sample are listed, as sequenced in a study of T cells in Graves' hyperthyroidism and ophthalmopathy. Template material for amplifying TCR beta CDR3 regions consisted of RNA transcripts. The primer set for the first-round RT-PCR of the TCR CDR3 was HTBI. TCRdb redid the calling of the multiplex PCR reads with MiXCR, one entry per CDR3 protein. Of about 610,000 distinct CDR3 sequences listed, 14% to 15% are singletons. The specimen sequenced was blood. The origin of the receptors is a woman aged 40 to 49 with Graves' ophthalmopathy.

This clonotype has more than one count but fewer than ten. The CDR3 DNA reads as TGTGCCAGCGGGCTAGCGGGAAACACGTACGAGCAGTACTTC. This encodes CASGLAGNTYEQYF. This chain links TRBV28 with TRBJ2-7, with 9 nucleotides matching TRBD2. The V segment lost 8 bases and the J segment 4 bases; nucleotides outside the gene matches: 9. Per germline, CDR1 MDHEN and CDR2 SYDVKM. CDR3 size: 14 residues. The full variable domain, completed using reference TRBV28 and TRBJ2-7, is DVKVTQSSRYLVKRTGEKVFLECVQDMDHENMFWYRQDPGLGLRLIYFSYDVKMKEKGDIPEGYSVSREKKERFSLILESASTNQTSMYLCASGLAGNTYEQYFGPGTRLTVT.

This clonotype was seen many times. V is TRBV19 and J is TRBJ2-3; the D is unclear. Germline V gene sequence: CDR1 LNHDA, CDR2 SQIVND (reference sequence). This CDR3 is built from 13 residues. V was pared by 1 base and J by 2 bases, with 4 bases between. In DNA, the CDR3 is TGTGCCAGTAGTATAGTACCCACAGATACGCAGTATTTT. It codes for CASSIVPTDTQYF.

This clonotype was seen many times. The genes are TRBV12-5 and TRBJ1-1, with 7 bases matching TRBD1. Germline-derived CDR1 and CDR2 are LGHNT and FRNRAP. V was pared by 8 bases and J by 8 bases, with 14 bases of the junction left unmatched. The CDR3 extends over 14 amino acids. The CDR3 here is CASNPGRQGQEAFF. The CDR3 bases are TGTGCTAGTAACCCCGGGCGACAGGGTCAGGAAGCTTTCTTT.

This clonotype was found many times. The chain couples TRBV27 to TRBJ2-7; weak D call: TRBD1 (7 bases). Germline CDR1 is MNHEY and CDR2 is SMNVEV (reference sequence). V was clipped by 6 bases and J by 4 bases, with 19 bases between them. This CDR3 spans 15 amino acids. The CDR3 nucleotides read TGTGCCAGCAGCTACAGGGGAGGACGGGAATACGAGCAGTACTTC. The encoded protein is CASSYRGGREYEQYF.

The chain has TRBV7-8 and TRBJ1-1; 8 bases fit TRBD1. With 3 bases clipped from V and 5 bases from J, the junction kept 5 bases outside the gene matches. CDR1 is SGHVS and CDR2 is FQNEAQ in the germline V gene. The CDR3 spans 14 residues. DNA of the CDR3: TGTGCCAGCAGCTTCGACAGGGGTTCAACTGAAGCTTTCTTT. It translates to CASSFDRGSTEAFF. Filled out from reference TRBV7-8 and TRBJ1-1, the complete variable domain reads GAGVSQSPRYKVAKRGQDVALRCDPISGHVSLFWYQQALGQGPEFLTYFQNEAQLDKSGLPSDRFFAERPEGSVSTLKIQRTQQEDSAVYLCASSFDRGSTEAFFGQGTRLTVV.

This clonotype was seen at least ten times. The chain carries TRBV6-5 and TRBJ2-7; no reliable D call. Germline lookup yields CDR1 MNHEY and CDR2 SVGAGI. This CDR3 spans 15 amino acids. V was pared by 1 base and J by 0 bases, with 10 bases between. The CDR3: CASSYYAGSSYEQYF. Written as DNA, the CDR3 is TGTGCCAGCAGTTACTATGCTGGGTCCTCCTACGAGCAGTACTTC.

This clonotype was counted a few times. J is TRBJ2-5 and V is TRBV5-1; D is ambiguous. This CDR3 spans 15 amino acids. Trimming shortened V by 7 bases and J by 2 bases, and 18 bases separated the two germline ends. Germline CDR1 and CDR2: SGHRS and YFSETQ. The CDR3 sequence is CASSPGQAGQETQYF. As DNA, the CDR3 is TGCGCCAGCTCCCCTGGGCAGGCAGGTCAAGAGACCCAGTACTTC. The full variable domain, rest sourced from reference TRBV5-1 and TRBJ2-5, is KAGVTQTPRYLIKTRGQQVTLSCSPISGHRSVSWYQQTPGQGLQFLFEYFSETQRNKGNFPGRFSGRQFSNSRSEMNVSTLELGDSALYLCASSPGQAGQETQYFGPGTRLLVL.

This CDR3 is CASSRNRGKETQYF. The CDR3 DNA is TGTGCCAGCTCGCGTAACCGGGGGAAAGAGACCCAGTACTTC. The rearrangement links TRBV18 to TRBJ2-5, with D tentatively TRBD2 (6 bases). The CDR3 is made up of 14 amino acids. The germline gives CDR1 KGHSH, CDR2 LQKENI. The V gene lost 6 bases and the J gene lost 3 bases, with 14 bases spanning the gap.

The gene calls are TRBV3-1 and TRBJ2-7, with 12 bases aligning to TRBD2. In germline, CDR1 is LGHDT, CDR2 YNNKEL (reference sequence). V was pared by 3 bases and J by 2 bases, with 5 bases of the junction left unmatched. The CDR3 consists of 16 residues. The DNA of the CDR3 is TGTGCCAGCAGCCAGACGACTAGCGGGAGACCCTACGAGCAGTACTTC. This gives the protein CASSQTTSGRPYEQYF.

The genes are TRBV7-8 and TRBJ1-1, with D maybe TRBD1 (6 bases). The CDR3 has 18 residues. Between the trimmed V and J ends, which lost 1 base and 5 bases, there was a span of 23 bases. The germline V gene encodes CDR1 SGHVS and CDR2 FQNEAQ. CDR3 residues: CASSLGTWGRAGRTEAFF. Here the CDR3 DNA reads TGTGCCAGCAGCTTAGGTACTTGGGGGCGCGCGGGCCGAACTGAAGCTTTCTTT.

This clonotype has a count of ten or more. The V gene is TRBV28, the J gene TRBJ2-7; D unclear. The CDR3 consists of 14 residues. Deletions cut 3 bases from V and 4 bases from J, with 13 bases between. Germline lookup yields CDR1 MDHEN and CDR2 SYDVKM. CDR3 residues: CASSLSPAAYEQYF. CDR3 sequence (DNA): TGTGCCAGCAGTTTGTCTCCGGCGGCTTACGAGCAGTACTTC.

This clonotype appeared once. This sequence may be a read error, since a much larger clone differs from it by one base. It is likely a read error, because the conserved phenylalanine at the end of the CDR3 is missing. V gene TRBV6-1 combines with J gene TRBJ1-5; D gene unclear. The CDR3 consists of 15 residues. Trimming stripped 6 bases from V and 0 bases from J, with 12 bases between. Germline V gives CDR1 MNHNS, CDR2 SASEGT. As DNA, the CDR3 is TGTGCCAGCAGATTTCGACATAATAGCAATCAGCCCCAGCATTCT. The encoded protein is CASRFRHNSNQPQHS.

The V call is TRBV6-1, the J call TRBJ2-2; perhaps TRBD1 as D (6 bases). The CDR3 contains 14 residues. Trimming took 10 bases from V and 1 from J, leaving 13 bases between them. From germline, CDR1 is MNHNS and CDR2 SASEGT. CDR3 sequence reads: CATRLGQNTGELFF. The DNA for the CDR3 is TGTGCCACCCGACTGGGACAGAACACCGGGGAGCTGTTTTTT.

This clonotype was detected ten times or more. The rearrangement joins TRBV24-1 to TRBJ2-1; a possible D gene is TRBD2 (6 bases). The V end was cut by 7 bases, the J end by 4 bases, with 19 bases between. Germline V gene sequence: CDR1 KGHDR, CDR2 SFDVKD. This CDR3 spans 16 amino acids. CDR3 region: CATRANGGGDYNEQFF. The CDR3 DNA reads TGTGCCACCAGAGCCAACGGTGGCGGGGATTACAATGAGCAGTTCTTC.

This clonotype was counted a few times. This may stem from a read error, because a much larger clone lies one nucleotide away. The final CDR3 position lacks the conserved phenylalanine or tryptophan, pointing to a likely read error. The genes are TRBV5-1 and TRBJ2-2; D is perhaps TRBD1 (5 bases). Germline V lookup: CDR1 SGHRS, CDR2 YFSETQ. Trimming took 4 bases from V and 0 from J, leaving 10 bases between them. The CDR3 contains 15 residues. The CDR3 loop reads CASSPGQTNTGELFL. For the CDR3, the DNA is TGCGCCAGCAGCCCTGGACAAACGAACACCGGGGAGCTGTTTCTT.

This clonotype was counted ten times or more. CDR3 bases: TGTGCCAGCAGTAGTACTTTGGGCCTTCCCAGCTCCTACGAGCAGTACTTC. Its translation: CASSSTLGLPSSYEQYF. The chain couples TRBV28 to TRBJ2-7; no clear D gene. There are 17 residues in the CDR3. Between the trimmed V and J ends, which lost 5 bases and 0 bases, there was a span of 20 bases. CDR1 is MDHEN and CDR2 is SYDVKM in the germline V gene.

This clonotype was seen many times. The chain has TRBV10-2 and TRBJ1-2; TRBD1 agrees at 7 bases. Per germline, CDR1 WSHSY and CDR2 SAAADI. Trimming cost V 0 bases and J 4 bases; bases outside gene matches: 17. The CDR3 totals 19 residues. As DNA, the CDR3 is TGCGCCAGCAGTGAGTCTGTTTGGGAGACAGGGAGAACCGGCTATGGCTACACCTTC. Translated: CASSESVWETGRTGYGYTF.

The V gene is TRBV4-1, the J gene TRBJ2-7; TRBD2 agrees at 14 bases. The CDR3 loop spans 16 amino acids. Germline assignment: CDR1 MGHRA and CDR2 YSYEKL. Trimming at V came to 3 bases and at J to 8 bases, leaving 9 bases not matched to a gene. DNA of the CDR3: TGCGCCAGCAGCCACGCCGGGACTAGCGGGAGTTGGAAGCAGTACTTC. It encodes CASSHAGTSGSWKQYF.

In this sample, this clonotype turned up many times. The chain carries TRBV7-2 and TRBJ2-7; D not resolved. The V and J ends lost 0 bases and 0 bases respectively, with 6 bases between them. Germline V lookup: CDR1 SGHTA, CDR2 FQGNSA. This CDR3 contains 14 residues. The CDR3 reads CASSLAPNSYEQYF. Here the CDR3 DNA reads TGTGCCAGCAGCTTAGCACCCAACTCCTACGAGCAGTACTTC.

The chain has TRBV6-1 and TRBJ1-2; 10 bases align to TRBD1. J was trimmed by 4 bases and V by 6 bases; bases with no gene match: 11. The CDR3 sequence is 16 residues long. Germline V CDR1 and CDR2: MNHNS, SASEGT. The CDR3 here is CASRGGRDRGAYGYTF. CDR3 in DNA: TGTGCCAGCAGGGGCGGCCGGGACAGGGGAGCCTATGGCTACACCTTC.

The chain recombines TRBV6-1 with TRBJ2-7; TRBD2 aligns across 8 bases. V lost 9 bases and J lost 0; bases outside the gene matches: 10. Germline CDR1 reads MNHNS; CDR2 reads SASEGT. The CDR3 is 15 residues long. The CDR3 protein is CASNLERGSSYEQYF. CDR3 DNA sequence: TGTGCCAGTAACCTCGAGCGGGGGAGCTCCTACGAGCAGTACTTC.

Many counts were recorded for this clonotype. The chain employs TRBV20-1 and TRBJ2-7, with D maybe TRBD1 (5 bases). Trimming removed 5 bases at V and 4 bases at J, with 12 bases between. Germline CDR1 and CDR2: DFQATT and SNEGSKA (reference sequence). The CDR3 runs 12 residues. CDR3 sequence: CSAGTQGYEQYF. The CDR3 nucleotides read TGCAGTGCTGGTACTCAGGGTTACGAGCAGTACTTC.

The chain recombines TRBV12-3 or TRBV12-4 with TRBJ1-2; D unresolved. The CDR3 consists of 13 residues. V lost 3 bases and J 8 bases, leaving 13 bases between the germline ends. The CDR3 here is CASSFLGSTGYTF. The CDR3 nucleotides are TGTGCCAGCAGTTTTCTAGGCAGCACCGGCTACACCTTC.

Many counts were recorded for this clonotype. The chain combines TRBV27 with TRBJ2-5, with TRBD2 as a possible D gene (5 bases). V was pared by 2 bases and J by 5 bases, with 12 bases between. The CDR3 sequence is 14 residues long. CDR1 and CDR2 from the germline V gene are MNHEY and SMNVEV (reference sequence). The CDR3 loop reads CASSLARTGETQYF. The CDR3 DNA sequence: TGTGCCAGCAGTTTAGCGCGGACTGGCGAGACCCAGTACTTC.

This clonotype has a count of ten or more. V and J are TRBV7-3 and TRBJ1-2; 10 nucleotides align to TRBD1. In germline, CDR1 is SGHTA, CDR2 FQGTGA. The CDR3 is 15 residues long. After removal of 5 bases from V and 6 bases from J, the junction contained 9 bases not matched to a gene. CDR3 bases: TGTGCCAGCAGCCCTAAGGCCGGGACAGGGGATGGCTACACCTTC. Translation gives CASSPKAGTGDGYTF.

This clonotype appeared a few times. The chain has TRBV11-2 and TRBJ2-4, with 8 bases that match TRBD1. The CDR3 is 13 residues long. V trimming: 5 bases; J trimming: 8 bases; junction bases outside the gene matches: 5. CDR1 SGHAT and CDR2 FQNNGV come from the germline V gene. The CDR3 DNA follows: TGTGCCAGCAGCGATACGACAGGGGACATTCAGTACTTC. Residues: CASSDTTGDIQYF.

This clonotype was seen ten or more times. The chain employs TRBV4-2 and TRBJ2-5, with 11 bases that match TRBD2. Germline V CDR1 and CDR2: LGHNA, YNFKEQ. This CDR3 is 17 amino acids long. Unmatched junction bases numbered 6, after V lost 1 base and J lost 2 bases. CDR3 sequence: CASSQGMTSGTQETQYF. The CDR3 DNA follows: TGTGCCAGCAGCCAAGGAATGACTAGCGGGACACAAGAGACCCAGTACTTC.

CDR3 in DNA: TGTGCCAGCAGCCTAGACGGAACCCAGCATTTT. Translation gives CASSLDGTQHF. The chain carries TRBV6-2 or TRBV6-3 and TRBJ1-5; D unresolved. In germline, CDR1 is MNHEY, CDR2 SVGEGT. V was cut by 6 bases and J by 11 bases, with 11 bases left in between. The CDR3 extends over 11 amino acids.

The V and J genes are TRBV7-3 and TRBJ2-1; D remains unclear. Per germline, CDR1 SGHTA and CDR2 FQGTGA. The CDR3 consists of 14 residues. Trimming shortened V by 2 bases and J by 5 bases, and 10 bases separated the two germline ends. CDR3 nucleotides: TGTGCCAGCAGCTTACCGCCCCGCGACAATGAGCAGTTCTTC. This translates into CASSLPPRDNEQFF.

This clonotype appeared a few times. One end of the junction is discordant with germline, which a read error may explain. The chain combines TRBV6-1 with TRBJ1-1; 7 bases fit TRBD1. This CDR3 has 14 amino acids. Germline assignment: CDR1 MNHNS and CDR2 SASEGT. The CDR3 region has the DNA TGTGCCAGCAGACCGACAGGGTTGAATACTGAAGCTTTCTTT. Translated, it gives CASRPTGLNTEAFF.

The CDR3 spells CASSYREGYVYGYTF. The CDR3 DNA sequence: TGTGCCAGCAGTTACAGGGAGGGGTACGTCTATGGCTACACCTTC. This chain connects TRBV6-5 to TRBJ1-2; TRBD1 is a possible D gene (5 bases). Germline assignment: CDR1 MNHEY and CDR2 SVGAGI. Trimming left V 2 bases short and J 4 bases short, with 14 bases between. CDR3 length equals 15 residues.

This clonotype was seen many times. V is TRBV7-9 and J is TRBJ2-7, with TRBD1 identical over 8 bases. The CDR3 extends over 14 amino acids. The V gene end was trimmed by 2 bases and the J gene end by 3 bases; junction bases not matched to a gene: 3. The germline V gene has CDR1 SEHNR and CDR2 FQNEAQ (reference sequence). The CDR3 protein is CASSLMGQVYEQYF. Written as DNA, the CDR3 is TGTGCCAGCAGCTTAATGGGACAGGTCTACGAGCAGTACTTC.